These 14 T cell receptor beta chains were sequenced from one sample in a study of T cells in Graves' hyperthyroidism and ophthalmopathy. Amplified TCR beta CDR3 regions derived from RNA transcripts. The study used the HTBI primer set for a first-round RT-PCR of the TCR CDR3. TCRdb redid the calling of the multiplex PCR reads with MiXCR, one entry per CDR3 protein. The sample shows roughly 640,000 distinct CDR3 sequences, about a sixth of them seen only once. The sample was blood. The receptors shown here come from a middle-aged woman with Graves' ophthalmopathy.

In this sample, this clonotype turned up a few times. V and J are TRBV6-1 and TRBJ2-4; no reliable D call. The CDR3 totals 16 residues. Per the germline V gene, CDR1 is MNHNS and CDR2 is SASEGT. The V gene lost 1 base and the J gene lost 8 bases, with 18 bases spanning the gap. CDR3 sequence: CASSEEPLPGGDIQYF. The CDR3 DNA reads TGTGCCAGCAGTGAAGAGCCTCTACCCGGTGGCGACATTCAGTACTTC.

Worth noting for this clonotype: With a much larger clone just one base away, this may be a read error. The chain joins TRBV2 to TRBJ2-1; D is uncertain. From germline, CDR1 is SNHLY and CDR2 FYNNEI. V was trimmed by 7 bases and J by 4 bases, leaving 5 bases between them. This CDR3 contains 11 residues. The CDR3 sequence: CASNAYNEQFF. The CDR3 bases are TGTGCCAGCAACGCGTACAATGAGCAGTTCTTC. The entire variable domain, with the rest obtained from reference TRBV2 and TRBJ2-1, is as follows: EPEVTQTPSHQVTQMGQEVILRCVPISNHLYFYWYRQILGQKVEFLVSFYNNEISEKSEIFDDQFSVERPDGSNFTLKIRSTKLEDSAMYFCASNAYNEQFFGPGTRLTVL.

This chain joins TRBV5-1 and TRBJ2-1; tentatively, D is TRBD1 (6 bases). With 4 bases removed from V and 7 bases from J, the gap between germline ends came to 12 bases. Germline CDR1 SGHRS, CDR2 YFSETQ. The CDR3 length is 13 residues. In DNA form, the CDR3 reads TGCGCCAGCAGCCCTAACAGGGTTAATGAGCAGTTCTTC. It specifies CASSPNRVNEQFF.

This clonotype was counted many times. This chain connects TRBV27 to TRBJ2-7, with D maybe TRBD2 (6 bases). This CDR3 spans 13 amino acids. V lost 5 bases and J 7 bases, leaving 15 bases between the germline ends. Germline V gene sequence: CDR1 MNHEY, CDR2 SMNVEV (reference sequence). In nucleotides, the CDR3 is TGTGCCAGCAGTGATAGAGGAGGGCTTGAGCAGTACTTC. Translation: CASSDRGGLEQYF.

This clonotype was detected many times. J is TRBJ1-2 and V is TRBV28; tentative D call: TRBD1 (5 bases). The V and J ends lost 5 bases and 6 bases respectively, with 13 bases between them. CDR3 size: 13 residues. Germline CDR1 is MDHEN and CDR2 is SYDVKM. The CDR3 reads CASSLMRGDGYTF. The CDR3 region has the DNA TGTGCCAGCAGTCTCATGCGGGGGGATGGCTACACCTTC.

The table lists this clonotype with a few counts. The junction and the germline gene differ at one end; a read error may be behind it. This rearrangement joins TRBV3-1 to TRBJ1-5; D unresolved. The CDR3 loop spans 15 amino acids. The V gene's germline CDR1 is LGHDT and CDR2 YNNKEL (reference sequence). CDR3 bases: TGTGCCAGCAGCCAAGACGGAGGTGTGGATCACCCCCAGCATTTT. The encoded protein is CASSQDGGVDHPQHF.

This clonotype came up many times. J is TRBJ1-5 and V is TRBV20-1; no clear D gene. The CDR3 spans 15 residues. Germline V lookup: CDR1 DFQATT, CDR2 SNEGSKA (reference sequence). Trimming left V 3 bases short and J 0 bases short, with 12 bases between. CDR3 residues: CSARESDYSNQPQHF. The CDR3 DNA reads TGCAGTGCTAGGGAGAGCGACTATAGCAATCAGCCCCAGCATTTT.

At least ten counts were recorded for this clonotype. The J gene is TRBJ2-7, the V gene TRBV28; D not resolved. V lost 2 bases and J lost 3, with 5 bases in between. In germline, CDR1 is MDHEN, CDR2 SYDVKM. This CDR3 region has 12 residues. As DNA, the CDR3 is TGTGCCAGCAGTTTAAGGTACTACGAGCAGTACTTC. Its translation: CASSLRYYEQYF.

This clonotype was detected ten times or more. CDR3: CASSYVGGGLETQYF. CDR3 in DNA: TGTGCCAGCAGTTATGTAGGGGGAGGATTGGAGACCCAGTACTTC. The chain couples TRBV6-1 to TRBJ2-5; D is possibly TRBD1 or TRBD2 (6 bases each). CDR3 size: 15 residues. The ends were cut back, 5 bases at V and 5 bases at J, with 18 bases in the middle. Germline V lookup: CDR1 MNHNS, CDR2 SASEGT.

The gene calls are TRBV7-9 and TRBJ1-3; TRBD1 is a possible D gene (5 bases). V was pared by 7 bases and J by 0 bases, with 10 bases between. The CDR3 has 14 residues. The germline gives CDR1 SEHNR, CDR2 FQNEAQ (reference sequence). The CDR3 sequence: CASTPGGSGNTIYF. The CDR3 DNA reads TGTGCCAGCACCCCCGGGGGCTCTGGAAACACCATATATTTT. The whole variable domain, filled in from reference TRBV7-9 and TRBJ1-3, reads DTGVSQNPRHKITKRGQNVTFRCDPISEHNRLYWYRQTLGQGPEFLTYFQNEAQLEKSRLLSDRFSAERPKGSFSTLEIQRTEQGDSAMYLCASTPGGSGNTIYFGEGSWLTVV.

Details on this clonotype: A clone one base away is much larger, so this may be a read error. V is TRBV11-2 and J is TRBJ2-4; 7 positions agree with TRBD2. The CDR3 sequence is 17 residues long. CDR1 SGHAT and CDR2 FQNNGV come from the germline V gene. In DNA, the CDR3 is TGTGTCAGCAGCTTAGTCCCCCCGGGGAGGGCCGACAACATTCAGTACTTC. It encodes CVSSLVPPGRADNIQYF.

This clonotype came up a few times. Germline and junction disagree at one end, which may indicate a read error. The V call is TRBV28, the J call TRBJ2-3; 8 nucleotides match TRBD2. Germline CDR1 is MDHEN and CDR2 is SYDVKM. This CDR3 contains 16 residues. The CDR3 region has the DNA TGTGCCAGCAGTTTTTCCTGGCGGGGGGTCACAGATGCGCAGTATTTT. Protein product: CASSFSWRGVTDAQYF.

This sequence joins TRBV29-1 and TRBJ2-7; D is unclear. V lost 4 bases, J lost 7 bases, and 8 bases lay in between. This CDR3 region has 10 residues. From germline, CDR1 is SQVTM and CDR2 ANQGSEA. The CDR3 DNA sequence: TGCAGCGTTGTCCGTGGGGAGCAGTACTTC. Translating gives CSVVRGEQYF.

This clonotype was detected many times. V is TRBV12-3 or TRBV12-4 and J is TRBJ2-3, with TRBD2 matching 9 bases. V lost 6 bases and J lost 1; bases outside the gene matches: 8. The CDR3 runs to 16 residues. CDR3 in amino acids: CASSLKRGARTDTQYF. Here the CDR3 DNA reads TGTGCCAGCAGCCTAAAGCGGGGGGCTCGCACAGATACGCAGTATTTT.